This TCR beta chain was captured by sequencing in a study of blood T cells in healthy people across ages. Study-wide points: Observed TCR beta diversity per million T cells went down as age went up. This fall followed a roughly linear course with age. The lack of PBMC sorting stopped any conclusive naive versus antigen-experienced comparison.

In regard to this clonotype: Its antigen is undetermined.

The second PCR ran about 6 to 11 cycles with a sample-barcoded 5' primer and J-beta primers. MiXCR, run by TCRdb on the 5' RACE reads, gives a single entry per CDR3 protein. The sample has roughly 2 million distinct CDR3 sequences; around 48% are singletons. Germline CDR1 reads MDHEN; CDR2 reads SYDVKM. The trim removed 6 bases at V and 9 bases at J, leaving 9 bases unmatched. The length of the CDR3 is 14 residues. Sequenced input: blood. The chain links TRBV28 to TRBJ2-4, with 9 bases matching TRBD1. The sequence was obtained from a woman between 35 and 50 years old in good health. This CDR3 is CASRRQGVESIQYF. In DNA, the CDR3 is TGTGCCAGCAGAAGACAGGGGGTGGAAAGCATTCAGTACTTC.